This T cell receptor (beta chain) came from a study of early T cells in non-severe SARS-CoV-2 infection. Whole-study results and caveats: VDJdb matching skewed toward anti-spike CD8 responses, missing private and CD4 specificities.

Researchers attached unique molecular identifiers to individual cDNA molecules. TCRdb passed the 5' RACE reads through MiXCR, listing each CDR3 protein once. The table has 20,000 to 25,000 distinct CDR3 sequences, 4% seen once. Sample share makes this clonotype medium-sized (0.01 to 0.1%). The antigen is unknown. The TCR comes from an adult who was a healthcare worker with PCR-confirmed SARS-CoV-2 infection or an uninfected control (not recorded which). The material sequenced was whole blood.

CDR3 residues: CASSDTKLYGYTF. CDR3 bases: TGTGCCAGCAGCGACACGAAGCTCTATGGCTACACCTTC. The V and J genes are TRBV11-2 and TRBJ1-2; no reliable D call. This CDR3 comprises 13 residues. Germline CDR1 reads SGHAT; CDR2 reads FQNNGV. The V gene lost 5 bases and the J gene lost 4 bases, with 11 bases spanning the gap.